The present TCR beta chain was sequenced within a study of T cell repertoires in cytomegalovirus infection. General study points: It was HLA-C-restricted CMV-specific TCR beta clonotypes that dominated the response ex vivo. Identification of carriers of CMV plus the relevant HLA was achieved through cumulative public TCR beta family frequency.

At least ten counts were recorded for this clonotype. Its target is not known. TCRdb analysed the reads with MiXCR anew, one entry per CDR3 protein. Among about 460,000 distinct CDR3 sequences, around 10% were seen once, and the ten largest hold 10%. V gave up 4 bases and J gave up 3 bases, with 13 bases separating them. The CDR3 consists of 15 residues. CDR1 and CDR2 (germline): SGHVS, FQNEAQ. The chain couples TRBV7-8 to TRBJ2-1; tentative D call: TRBD1 (6 bases). The sequenced material came from PBMCs. The TCR originated in a human donor in good health (CMV status not recorded). Some clones in this sample may be carry-over from other donors' samples. In DNA, the CDR3 is TGTGCCAGCAGCTCGACAGGATCTTTCTACAATGAGCAGTTCTTC. This translates into CASSSTGSFYNEQFF.